This T cell receptor beta chain was captured in a study of T-cell memory formation after mild COVID-19. In the study overall: Largely, TCR clusters stayed within a single donor. Findings and caveats of the study: Cross-reactive memory seemingly joined, as some responding clones were found in pre-infection memory.

Sample barcodes and UMIs were carried by the TCR alpha and TCR beta cDNA libraries that 5'RACE generated with constant-segment primers. Each CDR3 protein is one row after TCRdb ran MiXCR on the 5' RACE reads. The top ten clones hold 21% of a sample with 250,000 to 350,000 distinct CDR3 sequences, about 13% of them seen once. The CDR3 is 15 amino acids. The V and J ends lost 4 bases and 6 bases, in that order; junction bases with no gene match: 4. Per germline, CDR1 MDHEN and CDR2 SYDVKM. Notes on this clonotype: Antigen unknown.

The sequenced material came from PBMCs or a T cell subset sorted from them (not recorded which). The chain employs TRBV28 and TRBJ2-1; 12 positions agree with TRBD2. The clonotype was recovered from a man aged 18-30 years who had mild COVID-19 (a few samples of this study predate the infection). Cell type and time point are not known. The CDR3 loop reads CASSSLAGGLNEQFF. As DNA, the CDR3 is TGTGCCAGCAGTTCCCTAGCGGGGGGGCTCAATGAGCAGTTCTTC.